This is a list of T cell receptor beta chains from one sample in a study of OX40 agonist ivuxolimab in advanced cancers. The assay was immunoSEQ multiplex PCR, and TCRdb's table has in-frame clones only and misses some. The table includes about 60,000 clones, around 81% detected once. Sequencing used CD4+ or CD8+ T cells sorted from blood, obtained in a trial of the OX40 agonist ivuxolimab. These receptors were collected from an adult with an advanced solid tumor such as melanoma, head and neck, liver or kidney cancer. Each CDR3 is given with its conserved first and last residue. The D gene is left open where the match is weak. Size is stated for part of the rows, as once, few or many counts, or as a class when the clone is expanded.

TRBJ1-2 - TRBD1 TRBV18 TGTGCCAGCTCCGGTAATACAGGGGATGGCTACACCTTC CASSGNTGDGYTF
TRBJ2-3 - TRBD2 TRBV27 TGTGCCAGCAGTGCCCAGGGCGGGGGGTACACAGATACGCAGTATTTT CASSAQGGGYTDTQYF
TRBJ1-1 - - TRBV6-6 TGTGCCAGCACCCCAGCTCCCCAGGGCTGGAGTGAAGCTTTCTTT CASTPAPQGWSEAFF
TRBJ1-1 once - TRBV6-5 TGTGCCAGCACGAGGAGTAATTGGGCCACTGAAGCTTTCTTT CASTRSNWATEAFF
TRBJ1-2 - - TRBV19 TGTGCCAGTAGTACCCGACTGAGGATCAACTATGGCTACACCTTC CASSTRLRINYGYTF
TRBJ2-7 - - TRBV2 TGTGCCAGCAGTGAAATGGCCTACGAGCAGTACTTC CASSEMAYEQYF
TRBJ1-2 - - TRBV7-2 TGTGCCAGCAGCTTTAAAGGACAGAGCTATGGCTACACCTTC CASSFKGQSYGYTF
TRBJ2-1 - - TRBV7-2 TGTGCCAGCAGCTTAGATGGCGGGTCCTACAATGAGCAGTTCTTC CASSLDGGSYNEQFF
TRBJ2-7 - TRBD1 TRBV19 TGTGCCAGTAGTATAACAGGGGCAGGATACGAGCAGTACTTC CASSITGAGYEQYF
TRBJ2-7 - TRBD1 TRBV5-1 TGCGCCAGCAGCTTAGACAGGGGTACCTCCTACGAGCAGTACTTC CASSLDRGTSYEQYF
TRBJ1-5 - - TRBV30 TGTGCCTGGAGCGATTCAGGTAATCAGCCCCAGCATTTT CAWSDSGNQPQHF
TRBJ1-5 - - TRBV7-9 TGTGCCAGCAGCCCCTCGGGAGGTACGGGCCAGCCCCAGCATTTT CASSPSGGTGQPQHF
TRBJ2-7 - - TRBV30 TGTGCCTGGAGTGTAATTGGGGGTCGAACCTACGAGCAGTACTTC CAWSVIGGRTYEQYF
TRBJ1-2 - TRBD1 TRBV18 TGTGCCAGCTCACCACCGGGACAGAGAAACTATGGCTACACCTTC CASSPPGQRNYGYTF
TRBJ1-2 - - TRBV21-1 TGTGCCAGCAGTGCCCCCCGGGGTTTTGCTAGACCCATAAACTATGGCTACACCTTC CASSAPRGFARPINYGYTF
TRBJ2-1 - TRBD1 TRBV6-1 TGTGCCAGCAGTGATCCGGGACAGGCTAAGAATGAGCAGTTCTTC CASSDPGQAKNEQFF
TRBJ2-5 once - TRBV6-1 TGTGCCAGCAATCCGTGGACAGAAGAGACCCAGTACTTC CASNPWTEETQYF
TRBJ1-2 - - TRBV28 TGTGCCAGCAGTAGTAACTATGGCTACACCTTC CASSSNYGYTF
TRBJ2-5 - TRBD2 TRBV5-4 TGTGCCAGCAGCCGCAGGACTAGCGGGGGGTCTGAGACCCAGTACTTC CASSRRTSGGSETQYF
TRBJ1-2 - - TRBV5-6 TGTGCCAGCAGCTTGGGGGTCAGAAACTATGGCTACACCTTC CASSLGVRNYGYTF
TRBJ1-1 - TRBD1 TRBV18 TGTGCCAGCTCAATCAACAGGGGGCAGAACACTGAAGCTTTCTTT CASSINRGQNTEAFF
TRBJ2-7 - - TRBV7-2 TGTGCCAGCAGCTTAGAGCACCTGATACGGAACGAGCAGTACTTC CASSLEHLIRNEQYF
TRBJ2-1 - - TRBV14 TGTGCCAGCAGCCCGCTTAGGGGGGTGGGCTCCTACAATGAGCAGTTCTTC CASSPLRGVGSYNEQFF
TRBJ1-2 medium-sized TRBD1 TRBV5-4 TGTGCCAGCAGCTCGGGGGCCGGGACAGATGACTATGGCTACACCTTC CASSSGAGTDDYGYTF
TRBJ2-2 - TRBD1 TRBV7-2 TGTGCCAGCAGCTTAACAGGGGGTCGAACCGGGGAGCTGTTTTTT CASSLTGGRTGELFF
TRBJ2-2 - - TRBV29-1 TGCAGCGTTCAGACAAATGCGAACACCGGGGAGCTGTTTTTT CSVQTNANTGELFF
TRBJ1-2 - - TRBV6-5 TGTGCCAGCAGTTACTTCAGGGGAGCTAACTATGGCTACACCTTC CASSYFRGANYGYTF
TRBJ2-7 once - TRBV18 TGTGCCAGCTCATTAACGACCGGGACACCTCCTCTCAAGCAGTACTTC CASSLTTGTPPLKQYF
TRBJ2-2 - TRBD1 TRBV29-1 TGCAGCGTTCAGGCAGGGGGTAACACCGGGGAGCTGTTTTTT CSVQAGGNTGELFF
TRBJ2-5 - TRBD1 TRBV7-7 TGTGCTAGCAGCTTAGACAGGGCAGGCGAGACCCAGTACTTC CASSLDRAGETQYF
TRBJ2-2 - - TRBV30 TGTGCCTGGGCCCCCAGAGCCTCCGGGGAGCTGTTTTTT CAWAPRASGELFF
TRBJ2-2 - - TRBV4-2 TGTGCCAGCAGCCCACGACAGGTCGACACCGGGGAGCTGTTTTTT CASSPRQVDTGELFF
TRBJ2-3 - TRBD2 TRBV6-4 TGTGCCAGCAGCCCTACGGGGGGTCTGAGCACAGATACGCAGTATTTT CASSPTGGLSTDTQYF
TRBJ2-2 - - TRBV27 TGTGCCAGCAGCCCCCGGGCCCTCACCGGGGAGCTGTTTTTT CASSPRALTGELFF
TRBJ2-7 few TRBD1 TRBV7-9 TGTGCCAGCAGCTTAGTTTGGACAGGGGGTGGCGAGCAGTACTTC CASSLVWTGGGEQYF
TRBJ2-1 - TRBD2 TRBV2 TGTGCCCGCGGGGGGGCGGTTAAGGGTGAGCAGTTCTTC CARGGAVKGEQFF
TRBJ1-2 - - TRBV5-1 TGCGCCAGCACCTCGCAATCAGGGTTTGGCTACACCTTC CASTSQSGFGYTF
TRBJ2-3 - TRBD2 TRBV6-1 TGTGCCAGCAGAGCGGGACTAGCGGGGCCAGATACGCAGTATTTT CASRAGLAGPDTQYF
TRBJ2-7 - - TRBV6-1 TGTGCCAGCAGTGTCCGGGAAGAGAACTACGAGCAGTACTTC CASSVREENYEQYF
TRBJ1-4 - - TRBV18 TGTGCCAGCTCACCGACGGGGGCCTCTAATGAAAAACTGTTTTTT CASSPTGASNEKLFF
TRBJ1-2 - - TRBV20-1 TGCAGTGCTCCCGGGAACTATGGCTACACCTTC CSAPGNYGYTF
TRBJ1-2 - - TRBV6-1 TGTGCCAGCAGTGAAGCTTGGCAGTCCCAACTCAACTATGGCTACACCTTC CASSEAWQSQLNYGYTF
TRBJ1-5 - - TRBV6-5 TGTGCCAGCAGTCCCTCCGTCAATCAGCCCCAGCATTTT CASSPSVNQPQHF
TRBJ2-2 - - TRBV9 TGTGCCAGCAGCCCCAGTAGCGCTACCGGGGAGCTGTTTTTT CASSPSSATGELFF
TRBJ1-2 - - TRBV5-6 TGTGCCAGCAGCTTCGGGGCCTTCTATCGTGGCTACACCTTC CASSFGAFYRGYTF
TRBJ1-5 - - TRBV6-5 TGTGCCAGCAGTTACTCGGTGGGGGGCGGCAATCAGCCCCAGCATTTT CASSYSVGGGNQPQHF
TRBJ2-2 - - TRBV5-1 TGCGCCAGCAGCTTGAGGGTCACCGGGGAGCTGTTTTTT CASSLRVTGELFF
TRBJ2-2 - TRBD1 TRBV19 TGTGCCAGTAGTGATGGACAGGGATTCAACACCGGGGAGCTGTTTTTT CASSDGQGFNTGELFF